This T cell receptor beta chain was captured in a study of control samples from healthy donors and cancer patients. Unmatched junction bases numbered 4, after V lost 6 bases and J lost 6 bases. Germline CDR1 is MNHEY and CDR2 is SVGAGI. The CDR3 extends over 13 amino acids. Libraries were prepared by immunoSEQ multiplex PCR; TCRdb keeps only in-frame clonotypes and omits some of them. The sample holds roughly 100,000 clones, 92% seen once. The clonotype comes from a woman between 18 and 29 years old in good health. The V call is TRBV6-5, the J call TRBJ1-2, with 10 bases aligning to TRBD1. The specimen was blood. DNA for the CDR3: TGTGCCAGCAGGCCCGGGACAGGGGATGGCTACACCTTC. Translation: CASRPGTGDGYTF.